The sequence of this T cell receptor beta chain was determined in a study of blood T cell repertoires in COVID-19. Study summary: Acute and convalescent COVID-19 samples came from the United States, Italy and Spain.

The V and J ends lost 3 bases and 4 bases, in that order; junction bases with no gene match: 6. CDR3 length equals 15 residues. Source study methods: It was from reference gene primer amplification that nucleated cell counts were estimated. The method was immunoSEQ multiplex PCR; TCRdb's version includes in-frame clones alone and lacks a portion of them. V and J calls and clone size come straight from that table; D and trimming were deduced from the DNA. The sample consists of under 200,000 clones, approximately 86% of them appearing once. The sequenced sample consisted of peripheral blood. The TCR was taken from a woman of 80 years or more in a cohort sampled during active or convalescent COVID-19. The rearrangement links TRBV23-1 to TRBJ1-2, with TRBD1 identical over 9 bases. TRBV23-1 is an ORF for which the function is uncertain. The CDR3 spells CASSHKTGGAYGYTF. Here the CDR3 DNA reads TGCGCCAGCAGTCATAAAACAGGGGGCGCCTATGGCTACACCTTC.